Listed below are T cell receptor beta chains from one sample, sequenced in a study of Ad26.COV2.S vaccination and SARS-CoV-2 variants. Clones were read by immunoSEQ multiplex PCR, and TCRdb kept only the in-frame ones, dropping some. The sample lists 300,000 to 400,000 clones, 85% to 90% occurring once. The material was peripheral blood, obtained in a trial of Ad26.COV2.S vaccine versus placebo. The receptors here all came from a person between 18 and 65 years old who received the Ad26.COV2.S COVID-19 vaccine or a placebo. Both conserved end residues are part of each CDR3. Fields, in order: clone size, D gene, V gene, J gene, CDR3 length, CDR3 DNA, CDR3 protein. D genes are given only for firm matches. Size is omitted from some rows. Given values are once, few, many or a class for expanded clones.

NA	TRBD1	TRBV4-3	TRBJ1-3	18	TGCGCCAGCAGCCAAAACTTCTTGGGACAGTCAGCTGGAAACACCATATATTTT	CASSQNFLGQSAGNTIYF
NA	NA	TRBV7-2	TRBJ1-5	15	TGTGCCAGCAGCTCCCAATCCCCTGGGGGTCAGCCCCAGCATTTT	CASSSQSPGGQPQHF
NA	TRBD2	TRBV5-5	TRBJ2-7	15	TGTGCCAGCAGCTTGGGGGGACTACCTTCCTACGAGCAGTACTTC	CASSLGGLPSYEQYF
NA	NA	TRBV27	TRBJ2-7	16	TGTGCCAGCACTCCCTTAAGAGGGGGTAAATTCTACGAGCAGTACTTC	CASTPLRGGKFYEQYF
NA	NA	TRBV5-4	TRBJ2-1	11	TGTGCCAGCAGCTTGGTAGGTGAGCAGTTCTTC	CASSLVGEQFF
NA	NA	TRBV7-6	TRBJ2-5	19	TGTGCCAGCAGCTTAGCGCGTCCCCCTCTTAGGGGTGTCGCGGAGACCCAGTACTTC	CASSLARPPLRGVAETQYF
NA	NA	TRBV7-9	TRBJ2-5	13	TGTGCCAGCAGCTTAGTAGCACAAGAGTCCCAGTACTTC	CASSLVAQESQYF
NA	TRBD1	TRBV7-6	TRBJ1-2	15	TGTGCCAGCAGCCGCGAATCTACAGGGGGCAGTGGCTACACCTTC	CASSRESTGGSGYTF
NA	TRBD1	TRBV5-5	TRBJ2-7	14	TGTGCCAGCAGCTCCCGGACAGGGACCTACGAGCAGTACTTC	CASSSRTGTYEQYF
NA	TRBD2	TRBV6-5	TRBJ2-2	15	TGTGCCAGCAGTAGGGGACTAGCGGGAGGCGGGGAGCTGTTTTTT	CASSRGLAGGGELFF
NA	NA	TRBV15	TRBJ2-1	12	TGTGCCACCAGCAGAGACAGGAATGAGCAGTTCTTC	CATSRDRNEQFF
NA	TRBD1	TRBV7-6	TRBJ1-1	14	TGTGCCAGCAGCGCACAGGGGCGAAACACTGAAGCTTTCTTT	CASSAQGRNTEAFF
NA	TRBD1	TRBV2	TRBJ1-1	13	TGTGCCAGCAGTGGGGACAGAGCTCGAGAAGCTTTCTTT	CASSGDRAREAFF
once	NA	TRBV6-2/TRBV6-3	TRBJ1-1	14	TGTGCCAGCAGTGCGACAGTCTCTCTTCTTGAAGCTTTCTTT	CASSATVSLLEAFF
NA	NA	TRBV15	TRBJ1-5	15	TGTGCCACCAGCAGAGATTCAATGGCCAGGCAGCCCCAGCATTTT	CATSRDSMARQPQHF
NA	NA	TRBV11-2	TRBJ1-3	16	TGTGCCAGCAGCTCCCCTAAGGGCCGGCCTGGAAACACCATATATTTT	CASSSPKGRPGNTIYF
NA	NA	TRBV27	TRBJ2-1	14	TGTGCCAGCAGTTTAAGGGACCTTTGGGGTGAGCAGTTCTTC	CASSLRDLWGEQFF
NA	TRBD1	TRBV4-3	TRBJ1-6	15	TGCGCCAGCAGCCCTACAGGGGGATATAATTCACCCCTCCACTTT	CASSPTGGYNSPLHF
once	TRBD2	TRBV7-2	TRBJ2-7	13	TGTGCCAGCAGCTTAGCGGGGGGGTTCGAGCAGTACTTC	CASSLAGGFEQYF
NA	TRBD2	TRBV11-2	TRBJ2-5	14	TGTGCCAGCAGCTTCGGTCCGGGGGGGGAGACCCAGTACTTC	CASSFGPGGETQYF
NA	NA	TRBV30	TRBJ1-1	13	TGTGCCTGGAGTGTACGACGGGACACTGAAGCTTTCTTT	CAWSVRRDTEAFF
NA	NA	TRBV11-2	TRBJ2-2	17	TGTGCCAGCAGCTTAGTCGGGTGGAACATGGTGTCCGGGGAGCTGTTTTTT	CASSLVGWNMVSGELFF
NA	TRBD1	TRBV27	TRBJ1-2	15	TGTGCCAGCAGTTCCCACCCTACAGGGGGCGGAGGCTACACCTTC	CASSSHPTGGGGYTF
few	TRBD1	TRBV28	TRBJ2-7	14	TGTGCCAGCAGTTTTTGGGACAGGGCCGACGAGCAGTACTTC	CASSFWDRADEQYF
NA	NA	TRBV6-2/TRBV6-3	TRBJ1-1	14	TGTGCCAGCAGTTACTCTCTAATAAACACTGAAGCTTTCTTT	CASSYSLINTEAFF
NA	NA	TRBV2	TRBJ1-1	13	TGTGCCAGCAAGAGTGATAGAAACACTGAAGCTTTCTTT	CASKSDRNTEAFF
NA	TRBD1	TRBV27	TRBJ1-5	18	TGTGCCAGCACCAACCTCTACAGGGGGCGCCCCCCAAATCAGCCCCAGCATTTT	CASTNLYRGRPPNQPQHF
NA	NA	TRBV6-5	TRBJ1-2	13	TGTGCCAGCAGCCCCCTTAGAGGGTATGGCTACACCTTC	CASSPLRGYGYTF
NA	NA	TRBV5-4	TRBJ2-1	14	TGTGCCAGCAGCTTGGGGGGGGACCCCCGGGAGCAGTTCTTC	CASSLGGDPREQFF
NA	NA	TRBV7-2	TRBJ1-5	14	TGTGCCAGCAGCTACTCCAGGACGGTATGGCCCCAGCATTTT	CASSYSRTVWPQHF
NA	NA	TRBV29-1	TRBJ1-1	12	TGCAGCGTCGTAACAAGGAACACTGAAGCTTTCTTT	CSVVTRNTEAFF
NA	NA	TRBV9	TRBJ2-1	13	TGTGCCAGCAGCGTCAGGGCCCACAATGAGCAGTTCTTC	CASSVRAHNEQFF
NA	TRBD2	TRBV6-2/TRBV6-3	TRBJ2-3	15	TGTGCCAGCAGTTACCCTAGCGGGGGCACAGATACGCAGTATTTT	CASSYPSGGTDTQYF
few	TRBD1	TRBV30	TRBJ1-1	14	TGTGCCTGGAGTAATGGGACAGGGAAAACTGAAGCTTTCTTT	CAWSNGTGKTEAFF
few	NA	TRBV20-1	TRBJ2-7	10	TGCAGTGTGCATTCCTACGAGCAGTACTTC	CSVHSYEQYF
NA	TRBD1	TRBV5-1	TRBJ1-2	14	TGCGCCAGCAGCTCGACAGGGGGCGACTATGGCTACACCTTC	CASSSTGGDYGYTF
NA	NA	TRBV20-1	TRBJ1-2	11	TGCAGTGCTAGTGGGGGTTTCGGCTACACCTTC	CSASGGFGYTF
once	NA	TRBV28	TRBJ2-3	14	TGTGCCAGCAGTTTGGGGCCCCCGGGAGATACGCAGTATTTT	CASSLGPPGDTQYF
NA	NA	TRBV27	TRBJ1-2	12	TGTGCCACCCTCGGAGTTGGGGCTGGCTACACCTTC	CATLGVGAGYTF
NA	NA	TRBV18	TRBJ1-1	12	TGTGCCAGCTCACCGTCCCTCACTGAAGCTTTCTTT	CASSPSLTEAFF
NA	TRBD2	TRBV3-1/TRBV3-2	TRBJ2-1	16	TGTGCCAGCAGCCAAGGTCTGCGGGGGGCCCTGGGTGAGCAGTTCTTC	CASSQGLRGALGEQFF
NA	TRBD2	TRBV2	TRBJ2-4	16	TGTGCCAGCAGTGAAGGGGGACTAGCGGGAGAAAACATTCAGTACTTC	CASSEGGLAGENIQYF
NA	TRBD1	TRBV15	TRBJ1-2	15	TGTGCCACCGGGCCCGGAGGGGGCTATCGCTATGGCTACACCTTC	CATGPGGGYRYGYTF
NA	NA	TRBV18	TRBJ1-1	16	TGTGCCAGCTCACCATCTTATCCAGCCCTGAACACTGAAGCTTTCTTT	CASSPSYPALNTEAFF
NA	NA	TRBV11-2	TRBJ2-2	15	TGTGCCAGCAGCTTAATCAGGGGTAACACCGGGGAGCTGTTTTTT	CASSLIRGNTGELFF
few	NA	TRBV10-1	TRBJ1-1	14	TGCGCCAGCAGTCGGGACATGACGGACACTGAAGCTTTCTTT	CASSRDMTDTEAFF
NA	NA	TRBV20-1	TRBJ2-1	12	TGCAGTGCTAGTAAACTGGGGAATGAGCAGTTCTTC	CSASKLGNEQFF
NA	NA	TRBV19	TRBJ1-2	18	TGTGCCAGTAGTGGCCCCTACCTCCAACAGGGATCAGGCTATGGCTACACCTTC	CASSGPYLQQGSGYGYTF
NA	TRBD1	TRBV7-2	TRBJ1-2	15	TGTGCCAGCAGCTCCCAGGGGGGGGATGCCTATGGCTACACCTTC	CASSSQGGDAYGYTF
NA	NA	TRBV19	TRBJ1-1	14	TGTGCCAGTACCCCTGGCGCGCAGGGCTATGAAGCTTTCTTT	CASTPGAQGYEAFF
once	NA	TRBV19	TRBJ2-2	15	TGTGCCAGTAGTATCGCAGGGGGGGTAGCCGGGGAGCTGTTTTTT	CASSIAGGVAGELFF